This TCR beta chain was captured by sequencing in a study of blood T cell repertoires in COVID-19. Overall study context: From the United States, Italy and Spain came samples of acute and convalescent COVID-19. The cDNA or gDNA used as material had been derived from T cells, B-cell-depleted T cells, or PBMCs.

As originally analysed: The authors estimated nucleated cell counts from reference gene primer amplification. TCRdb's table, derived via immunoSEQ multiplex PCR, lists solely in-frame clones and lacks some. That table gives V, J and clone size, and the DNA gave D and trimming. The sample has about 210,000 clones, around 80% seen once. The germline gives CDR1 KGHDR, CDR2 SFDVKD. There are 14 residues in the CDR3. Trimming took 3 bases from V and 3 from J; bases not matched to a gene: 3. Sequencing was performed on peripheral blood. The chain employs TRBV24-1 and TRBJ2-5, with 7 bases that match TRBD1. This receptor was identified in a woman between 40 and 50 years old with acute or convalescent COVID-19. The CDR3 protein is CATSDVTGEETQYF. Written as DNA, the CDR3 is TGTGCCACCAGTGATGTAACAGGGGAAGAGACCCAGTACTTC.